This T cell receptor beta chain was sequenced during a study of blood T cells in healthy people across ages. Findings and limits, study-wide: Age advanced and TCR beta diversity per million T cells fell, roughly linearly.

Primers used in a second PCR of roughly 6 to 11 cycles were a sample-barcoded 5' primer and a J-beta primer mix. A tag from a template-switch adaptor with 12 random nucleotides marked each cDNA molecule. TCRdb ran MiXCR on the 5' RACE reads and lists one entry per CDR3 protein. In the table there are some 760,000 distinct CDR3 sequences, around 25% of which are singletons. Each sample yielded at least 6 million isolated PBMCs. Germline CDR1 is SQVTM and CDR2 is ANQGSEA. The length of the CDR3 is 13 residues. As regards this clonotype: Its antigen is still unknown.

These data also formed part of another study, on T cells of mothers and their children.

The V gene is TRBV29-1, the J gene TRBJ2-5; 9 nucleotides match TRBD1. The J call may be faulty, since TRBJ2-1 better matches the DNA end. What was sequenced was blood. The clonotype was recovered from a boy between 5 and 17 years old in good health. In nucleotides, the CDR3 is TGCAGCGTAGAGGGGGACAGGGTCAATGAGCAGTTCTTC. Translated: CSVEGDRVNEQFF.